The subject of this entry is one T cell receptor beta chain. Its antigen is unknown. It has no much larger one-base neighbor in the sample; base qualities were not kept. The library was made by the immunoSEQ multiplex PCR assay. The multiplex PCR relied on a mix of 60 forward primers for TCR Vbeta segments and 13 reverse primers for TCR Jbeta segments. Amplification of the CDR3 region of rearranged TCR beta genes was performed with a multiplex PCR assay on genomic DNA. The amplified TCR beta libraries were sequenced on the Illumina HiSeq System as 87-base-pair reads. The study's own analysis went as follows. Across the 500 to 750 repertoires, a later analysis counted about 81 million unique TCR beta chains, some 11 million of which were shared by at least two donors. To remove PCR and sequencing errors, raw reads were error-corrected and collapsed into unique sequences using a nearest-neighbor algorithm that merged closely related sequences. Alignment of CDR3 sequences to IMGT reference sequences was used to assign V, D and J gene segments. For a sequence to be retained, at least a six-nucleotide match to both a V gene segment and a J gene segment was required. Rearrangements were called productive when the CDR3 lacked stop codons and stayed in frame with V and J; all others were non-productive. CDR3 was defined by IMGT convention, running from the second conserved V-encoded cysteine to the conserved J-encoded phenylalanine. The earlier analysis of about 640 of the donors excluded any sequence lacking an unambiguous match to a single V gene segment. In an earlier analysis of 450 to 700 of the donors, V segments were called functional above 56.7% productive rearrangements and were called segregating when the between-donor standard deviation exceeded 5%. A statistical classification framework was built to diagnose cytomegalovirus status from the catalog of TCR beta chain sequences. In a later analysis, V and J genes were assigned by comparing TCR nucleotide sequences against IMGT/GENE-DB human TR gene sequences. A later analysis assigned CDR3 sequences and most-parsimonious VDJ recombination scenarios with the TCRdist pipeline. In a later analysis, every TCR beta chain was defined by the combination of its CDR3 amino acid sequence and its V-gene family, and reads without a unique V-gene family were dropped. To address suspected cross-contamination and a sequencing artifact, a later analysis removed under 600 highly shared, low-generation-probability nucleotide sequences. In a later analysis, a clonal expansion index for each public chain was calculated from normalized within-repertoire ranks of inferred template counts. In a later analysis, generation probabilities were computed with a VDJ recombination model fitted to out-of-frame rearrangements, and the resulting probabilities were checked against IGoR. In a later analysis, TCR-TCR, TCR-HLA and TCR-CMV co-occurrence was scored with hypergeometric tests, and a repertoire-size bias correction was applied to TCR pairs. A later analysis estimated false discovery rates by permuting HLA or CMV assignments 20 times. A later analysis grouped co-occurring TCRs with DBSCAN, adding TCRdist sequence similarity when clustering within HLA-allele-positive subsets. Repertoires with fewer than 30,000 or more than 120,000 public chains were left out of co-occurrence clustering, as were a handful of repertoires with anomalous nucleotide sharing. TCRdb stores this immuneACCESS table with in-frame sequences only. Part of the clones is absent; in the studies checked, under half of the shortfall reflects unresolved V genes, and no reason is known for the rest. The DNA gave D and trimming, while V, J and clone size come from that table. Present in this sample are approximately 140,000 clones, under 90% of which were seen just once. Together, the top ten hold over 2.5% of the sample.

The cohort was made up of roughly 670 healthy bone marrow donors. All cohort members were sampled while nominally healthy, although unrecorded immune exposures were likely present. The donor tested CMV seronegative and was one of the 352 seronegative cohort members. Every donor gave a peripheral blood sample, and the peripheral blood mononuclear cells from that sample were used for TCR beta sequencing. The Qiagen DNeasy Blood Extraction Kit was used to extract genomic DNA from the blood cell samples. The data are from a study of cytomegalovirus exposure and HLA in healthy donors (dated by TCRdb to about 2017). General notes on the study: An earlier analysis of some 600 of the donors reported 276 Gb of sequence data and 100 million to 120 million unique TCR beta sequences obtained from about 179 million T cells. Roughly 300 gigabases of sequencing data and tens of millions of unique TCR sequences were included in an early release covering under 650 HLA-typed donors. Of the 300 to 500 genotyped donors, over 80% were placed in the genetic ancestry cluster associated with self-reported Caucasian donors. The study aimed to test whether cataloging public T cell receptors could reveal signatures of past pathogen exposure. The study profiled the T cell repertoires of approximately 700 subjects by immunosequencing and related them to cytomegalovirus serostatus. Along with the approximately 620-subject first cohort, a separate validation cohort of around 110 different subjects was used. High-throughput TCR immunosequencing, statistical association of individual TCRs with disease status, and machine learning were combined to predict cytomegalovirus infection status. In a later analysis, previously published TCR beta repertoires from fewer than 750 donors were re-analyzed and high-resolution HLA genotyping was added so that TCR occurrence patterns could be studied. The later analysis used no new phenotypic data to find candidate immune exposures, relying instead on TCR beta sequences and their occurrence across donors. To decide whether each TCR beta V gene segment behaved as functional or pseudogenic, an earlier analysis of fewer than 750 of the donors relied on high-throughput TCR beta sequencing. Donor age, sex, ethnicity and CMV serostatus were compiled alongside the repertoire data. In a later genetic analysis, genome-wide SNP genotypes for about 55% of the roughly 670 donors were used, and that subset was treated as a discovery cohort. Every discovery cohort repertoire had been produced on one sequencing platform. HLA typing included class I and class II loci at four-digit resolution. The number of typed donors differed by locus: about 620-640 for A, B, C, DRB1 and DQB1; 500 to 550 for DQA1; approximately 610 for DPA1; and around 450 for DPB1. Four or five DR-DQ haplotypes were handled as single units for association and clustering because linkage in the cohort was strong. On average, over 200,000 unique TCR beta nucleotide sequences were sequenced per donor among some 420 genotyped donors of the cohort, with about 19% of those sequences being non-productive.

CDR1 and CDR2, per the germline V gene, are MNHNS and SASEGT. The CDR3 covers 17 residues, taking in both the cysteine and the phenylalanine. Of the read, only the CDR3 DNA is kept; its 51 bases are in frame from base 1. Trimming removed 4 bases from V and 4 bases from J, leaving 19 bases between the germline ends. Overall results and qualifications from the work: The earlier analysis of approximately 540 of the donors excluded over 15 rarely observed V segments, including chromosome 9 orphons, because counts were too low. At a false discovery rate of 0.05, a later analysis linked about 16,000 TCR beta sequences to specific HLA alleles. This cohort had only TCR beta chains sequenced, and the lack of alpha or paired-chain data limited which features could be detected. In the study, some 160 TCR beta chains were listed as associated with cytomegalovirus. In a later genetic analysis, a missense DCLRE1C variant was associated with V-gene and J-gene trimming of TCR beta chains, and the association was replicated in an independent cohort. A further reported finding was that TCR beta sequences accurately predicted the HLA-A and HLA-B alleles for most subjects in the first cohort. A cluster of highly shared sequence variants was judged likely to represent a technical artifact of the sequencing pipeline. Because some donors lacked HLA typing at each locus, the association tests relied only on the typed subset. Immune exposure information for the cohort was limited to CMV serostatus. Across donors, most TCR sequences were observed very rarely, whereas some public TCRs were present in many individuals. Linkage disequilibrium might explain the correlated functional status among segregating V segments, but an unknown experimental factor could not be ruled out. In a later analysis, most CMV-associated TCR beta chains were found to appear HLA-restricted, with HLA associations seemingly driven largely by CMV exposure. Some IMGT-functional V segments, including TRBV6-2 and TRBV6-3, could not be distinguished by the 87-base-pair reads and were therefore excluded. According to a later analysis, parvovirus B19, influenza, CMV and Epstein-Barr virus appeared linked to several top co-occurrence clusters. In a later analysis, TCR association rates were found to vary across HLA loci, with the most associated TCRs seen for DRB1 alleles and the fewest for HLA-C alleles. Compared with the roughly 720-donor mean, donors in an Asian-associated ancestry cluster had fewer N-insertions in productive TCRs, according to a later genetic analysis. The classifier was reported to diagnose cytomegalovirus status with high specificity and sensitivity in both the original cohort and the validation cohort. According to the authors, the approach could potentially be generalized to other disease states and immunological phenotypes. The presence/absence analyses assumed that sequencing depth was roughly uniform across donors, and that assumption may not be true. In an earlier analysis of 500 to 650 of the donors, most TCR beta V segments appeared in productive rearrangements about 87% or about 30% of the time, broadly matching IMGT annotations. Strong co-occurrence of HLA alleles, especially DR and DQ, made assigning TCR associations to individual alleles difficult. Compared with equally common non-associated chains, HLA-associated TCR beta chains in a later analysis were more clonally expanded and had lower generation probabilities. In vitro tests confirmed that a few of the cytomegalovirus-associated TCR beta chains recognize cytomegalovirus antigens.

Sequencing input: PBMCs. Recombination connected TRBV6-1 to TRBJ2-2; the D gene remains uncertain. The TCR comes from a male donor in good health and CMV-seronegative. At the DNA level, the sequence is TGTGCCAGCAGTGTAGTTAGATCCCCCCTTTCCACCGGGGAGCTGTTTTTT. This gives the protein CASSVVRSPLSTGELFF.